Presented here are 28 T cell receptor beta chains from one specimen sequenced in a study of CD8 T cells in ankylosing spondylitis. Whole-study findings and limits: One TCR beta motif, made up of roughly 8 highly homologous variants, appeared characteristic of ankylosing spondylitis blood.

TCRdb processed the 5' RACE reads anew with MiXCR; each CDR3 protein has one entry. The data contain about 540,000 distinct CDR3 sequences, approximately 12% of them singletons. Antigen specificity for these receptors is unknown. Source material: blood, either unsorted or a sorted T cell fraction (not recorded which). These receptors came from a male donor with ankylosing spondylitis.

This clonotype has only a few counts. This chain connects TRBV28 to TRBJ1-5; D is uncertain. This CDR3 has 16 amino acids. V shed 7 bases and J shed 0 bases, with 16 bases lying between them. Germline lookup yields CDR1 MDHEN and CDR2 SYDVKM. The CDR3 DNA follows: TGTGCCAGCACCTCGACGCGGGGATATAGCAATCAGCCCCAGCATTTT. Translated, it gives CASTSTRGYSNQPQHF. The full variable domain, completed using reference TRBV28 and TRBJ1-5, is DVKVTQSSRYLVKRTGEKVFLECVQDMDHENMFWYRQDPGLGLRLIYFSYDVKMKEKGDIPEGYSVSREKKERFSLILESASTNQTSMYLCASTSTRGYSNQPQHFGDGTRLSIL.

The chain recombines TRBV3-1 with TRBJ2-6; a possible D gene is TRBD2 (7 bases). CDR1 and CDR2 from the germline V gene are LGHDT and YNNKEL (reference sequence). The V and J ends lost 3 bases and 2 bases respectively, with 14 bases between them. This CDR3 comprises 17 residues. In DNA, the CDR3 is TGTGCCAGCAGCCACCTTCTAGGGGGGGCTGGGGCCAACGTCCTGACTTTC. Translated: CASSHLLGGAGANVLTF.

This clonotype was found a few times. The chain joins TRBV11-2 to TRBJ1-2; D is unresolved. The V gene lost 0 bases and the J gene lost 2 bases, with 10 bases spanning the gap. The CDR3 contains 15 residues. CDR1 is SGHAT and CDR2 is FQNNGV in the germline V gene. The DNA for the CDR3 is TGTGCCAGCAGCTTAGAGCCAGGTCCAAACTATGGCTACACCTTC. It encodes CASSLEPGPNYGYTF.

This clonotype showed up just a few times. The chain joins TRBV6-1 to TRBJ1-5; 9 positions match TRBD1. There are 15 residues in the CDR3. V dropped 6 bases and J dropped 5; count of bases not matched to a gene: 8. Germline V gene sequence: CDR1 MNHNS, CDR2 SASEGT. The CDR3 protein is CASRDPGQGYQPQHF. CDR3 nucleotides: TGTGCCAGCAGAGACCCGGGACAGGGCTATCAGCCCCAGCATTTT.

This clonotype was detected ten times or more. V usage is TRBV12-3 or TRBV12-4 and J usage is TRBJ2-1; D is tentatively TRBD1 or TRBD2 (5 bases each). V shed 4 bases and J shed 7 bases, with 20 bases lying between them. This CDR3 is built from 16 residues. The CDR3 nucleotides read TGTGCCAGCAGTTCGGTCAGGGAGAGAGAACGAAATGAGCAGTTCTTC. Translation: CASSSVRERERNEQFF.

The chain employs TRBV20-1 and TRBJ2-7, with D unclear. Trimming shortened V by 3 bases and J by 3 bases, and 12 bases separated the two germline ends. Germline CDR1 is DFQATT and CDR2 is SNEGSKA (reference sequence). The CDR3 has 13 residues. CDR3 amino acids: CSARDRRVYEQYF. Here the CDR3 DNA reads TGCAGTGCTAGGGACCGACGGGTCTACGAGCAGTACTTC.

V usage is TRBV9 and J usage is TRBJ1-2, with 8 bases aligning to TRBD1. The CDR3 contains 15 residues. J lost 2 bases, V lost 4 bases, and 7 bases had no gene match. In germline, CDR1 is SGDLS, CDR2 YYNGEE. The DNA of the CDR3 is TGTGCCAGCAGCATCTCCGGGACAGGAAACTATGGCTACACCTTC. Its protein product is CASSISGTGNYGYTF.

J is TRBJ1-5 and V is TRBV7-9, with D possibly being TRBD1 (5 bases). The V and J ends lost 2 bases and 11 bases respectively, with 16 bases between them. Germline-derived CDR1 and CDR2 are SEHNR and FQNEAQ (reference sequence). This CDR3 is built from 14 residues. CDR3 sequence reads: CASSLRAQGVAQHF. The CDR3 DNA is TGTGCCAGCAGCTTAAGGGCCCAAGGGGTGGCCCAGCATTTT. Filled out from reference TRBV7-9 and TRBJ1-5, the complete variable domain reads DTGVSQNPRHKITKRGQNVTFRCDPISEHNRLYWYRQTLGQGPEFLTYFQNEAQLEKSRLLSDRFSAERPKGSFSTLEIQRTEQGDSAMYLCASSLRAQGVAQHFGDGTRLSIL.

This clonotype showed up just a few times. CDR3 in amino acids: CASSQGLREYGYTF. The CDR3 region has the DNA TGTGCCAGCAGCCAAGGGTTAAGGGAATATGGCTACACCTTC. The chain is built from TRBV3-1 and TRBJ1-2; D gene unclear. Trimming left V 1 base short and J 5 bases short, with 11 bases between. Germline V gene sequence: CDR1 LGHDT, CDR2 YNNKEL (reference sequence). The CDR3 runs 14 residues.

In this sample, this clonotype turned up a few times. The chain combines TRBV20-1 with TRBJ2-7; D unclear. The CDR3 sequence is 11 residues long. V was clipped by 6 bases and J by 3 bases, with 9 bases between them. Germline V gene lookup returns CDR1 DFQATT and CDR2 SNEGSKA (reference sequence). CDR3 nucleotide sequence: TGCAGTGCGCCCCTACACTACGAGCAGTACTTC. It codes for CSAPLHYEQYF.

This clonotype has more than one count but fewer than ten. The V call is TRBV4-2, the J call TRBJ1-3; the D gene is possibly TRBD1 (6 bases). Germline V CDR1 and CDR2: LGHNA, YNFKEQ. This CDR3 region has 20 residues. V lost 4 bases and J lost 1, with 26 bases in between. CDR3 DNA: TGTGCCAGCAGCCCCAATCTCCGGGGACATATTCTCGAGTCTGGAAACACCATATATTTT. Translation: CASSPNLRGHILESGNTIYF.

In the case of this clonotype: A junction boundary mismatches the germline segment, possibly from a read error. CDR3 sequence reads: CACSPLISRAEAFF. The CDR3, as DNA: TGTGCCTGCAGCCCCCTCATAAGTAGGGCTGAAGCTTTCTTT. The chain links TRBV3-1 to TRBJ1-1; D gene unclear. Germline V gives CDR1 LGHDT, CDR2 YNNKEL (reference sequence). The CDR3 is 14 amino acids.

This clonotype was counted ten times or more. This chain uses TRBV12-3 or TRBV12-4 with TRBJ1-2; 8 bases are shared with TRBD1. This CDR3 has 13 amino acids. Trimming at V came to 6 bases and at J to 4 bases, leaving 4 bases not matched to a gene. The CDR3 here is CASRQTGAYGYTF. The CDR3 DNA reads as TGTGCCAGCAGACAGACAGGGGCCTATGGCTACACCTTC.

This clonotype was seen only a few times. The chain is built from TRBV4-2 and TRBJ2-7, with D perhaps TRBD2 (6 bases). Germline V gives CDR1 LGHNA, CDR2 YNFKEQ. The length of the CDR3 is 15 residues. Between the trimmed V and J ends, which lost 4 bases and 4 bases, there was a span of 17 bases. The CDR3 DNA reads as TGTGCCAGCAGCCCCGGACTGGGCGGGACGTACGAGCAGTACTTC. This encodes CASSPGLGGTYEQYF.

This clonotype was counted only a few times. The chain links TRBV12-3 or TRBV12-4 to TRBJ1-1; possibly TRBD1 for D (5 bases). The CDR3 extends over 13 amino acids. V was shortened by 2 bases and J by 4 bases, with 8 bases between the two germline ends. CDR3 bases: TGTGCCAGCAGTTTACAGGGTGTCACTGAAGCTTTCTTT. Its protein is CASSLQGVTEAFF.

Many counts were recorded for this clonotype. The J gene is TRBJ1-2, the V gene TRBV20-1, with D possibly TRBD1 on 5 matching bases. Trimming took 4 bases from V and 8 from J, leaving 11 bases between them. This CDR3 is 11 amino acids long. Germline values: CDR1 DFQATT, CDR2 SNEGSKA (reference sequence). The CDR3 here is CSAKQDLGYTF. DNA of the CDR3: TGCAGTGCTAAACAGGATTTAGGCTACACCTTC.

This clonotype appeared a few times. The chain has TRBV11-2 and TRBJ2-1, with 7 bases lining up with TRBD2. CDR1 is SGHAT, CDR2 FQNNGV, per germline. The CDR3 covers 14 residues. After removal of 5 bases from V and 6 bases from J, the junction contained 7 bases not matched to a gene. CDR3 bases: TGTGCCAGCAGCCCCCCGCCGGGGGGCAATGAGCAGTTCTTC. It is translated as CASSPPPGGNEQFF.

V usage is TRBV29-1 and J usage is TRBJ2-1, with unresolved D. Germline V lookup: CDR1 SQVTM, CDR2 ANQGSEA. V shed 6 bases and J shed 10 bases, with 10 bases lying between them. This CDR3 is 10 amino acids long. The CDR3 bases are TGCAGCGTAGGGTATTCGGAGCAGTTCTTC. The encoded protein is CSVGYSEQFF.

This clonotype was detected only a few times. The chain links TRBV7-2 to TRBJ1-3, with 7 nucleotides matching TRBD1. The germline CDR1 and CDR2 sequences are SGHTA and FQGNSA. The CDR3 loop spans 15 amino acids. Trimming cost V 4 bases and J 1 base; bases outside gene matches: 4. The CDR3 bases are TGTGCCAGCAGCTGGGGCAGGGGGTCTGGAAACACCATATATTTT. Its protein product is CASSWGRGSGNTIYF.

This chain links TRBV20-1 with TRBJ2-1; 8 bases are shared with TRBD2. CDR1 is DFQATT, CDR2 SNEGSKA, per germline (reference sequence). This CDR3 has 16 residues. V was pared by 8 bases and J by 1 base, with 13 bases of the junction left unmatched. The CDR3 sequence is CSHADSGVRSYNEQFF. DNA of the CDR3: TGCAGTCACGCGGATAGCGGGGTTAGATCCTACAATGAGCAGTTCTTC.

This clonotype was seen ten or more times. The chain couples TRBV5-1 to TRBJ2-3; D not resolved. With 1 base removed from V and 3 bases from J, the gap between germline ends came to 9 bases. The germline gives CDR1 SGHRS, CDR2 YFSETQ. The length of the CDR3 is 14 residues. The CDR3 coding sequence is TGCGCCAGCAGCTTGTATTCAGTGACAGATACGCAGTATTTT. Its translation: CASSLYSVTDTQYF. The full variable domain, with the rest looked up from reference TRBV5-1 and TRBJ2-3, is KAGVTQTPRYLIKTRGQQVTLSCSPISGHRSVSWYQQTPGQGLQFLFEYFSETQRNKGNFPGRFSGRQFSNSRSEMNVSTLELGDSALYLCASSLYSVTDTQYFGPGTRLTVL.

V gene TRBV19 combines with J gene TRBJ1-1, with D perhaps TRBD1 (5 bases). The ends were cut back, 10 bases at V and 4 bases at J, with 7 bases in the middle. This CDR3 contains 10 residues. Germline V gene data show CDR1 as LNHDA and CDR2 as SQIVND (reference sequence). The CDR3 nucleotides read TGTGCCACTAGGGGCACTGAAGCTTTCTTT. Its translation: CATRGTEAFF. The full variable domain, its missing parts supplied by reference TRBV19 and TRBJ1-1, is DGGITQSPKYLFRKEGQNVTLSCEQNLNHDAMYWYRQDPGQGLRLIYYSQIVNDFQKGDIAEGYSVSREKKESFPLTVTSAQKNPTAFYLCATRGTEAFFGQGTRLTVV.

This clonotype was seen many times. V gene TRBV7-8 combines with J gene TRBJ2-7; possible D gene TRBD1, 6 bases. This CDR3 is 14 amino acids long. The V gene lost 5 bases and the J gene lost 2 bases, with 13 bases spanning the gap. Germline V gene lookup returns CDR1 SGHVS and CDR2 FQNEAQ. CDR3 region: CASSLRQGPYEQYF. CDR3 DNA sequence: TGTGCCAGCAGCCTCCGGCAGGGGCCCTACGAGCAGTACTTC.

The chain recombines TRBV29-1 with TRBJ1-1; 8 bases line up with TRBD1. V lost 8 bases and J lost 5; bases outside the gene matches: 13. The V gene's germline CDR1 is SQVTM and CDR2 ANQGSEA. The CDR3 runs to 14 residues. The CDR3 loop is CSSGGSRGQTEAFF. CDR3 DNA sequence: TGCAGCTCCGGCGGGTCCAGGGGGCAGACTGAAGCTTTCTTT.

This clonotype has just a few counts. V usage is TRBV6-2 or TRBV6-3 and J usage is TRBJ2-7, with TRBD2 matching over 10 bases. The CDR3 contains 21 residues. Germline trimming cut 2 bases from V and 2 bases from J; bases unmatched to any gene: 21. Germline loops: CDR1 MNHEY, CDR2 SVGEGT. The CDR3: CASSYLLGQTTGLAAPYEQYF. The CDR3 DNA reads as TGTGCCAGCAGTTACCTCCTAGGACAGACGACTGGACTAGCGGCGCCCTACGAGCAGTACTTC.

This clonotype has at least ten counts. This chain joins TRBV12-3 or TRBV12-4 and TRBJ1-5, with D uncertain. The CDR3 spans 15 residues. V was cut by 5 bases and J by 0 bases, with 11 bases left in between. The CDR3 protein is CASSPRRDSNQPQHF. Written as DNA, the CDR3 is TGTGCCAGCAGTCCCCGTAGGGATAGCAATCAGCCCCAGCATTTT.

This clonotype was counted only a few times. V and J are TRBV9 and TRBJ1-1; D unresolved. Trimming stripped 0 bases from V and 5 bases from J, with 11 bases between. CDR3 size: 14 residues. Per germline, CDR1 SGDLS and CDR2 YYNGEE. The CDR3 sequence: CASSVDPSRTEAFF. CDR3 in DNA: TGTGCCAGCAGCGTAGACCCGTCGAGGACTGAAGCTTTCTTT.

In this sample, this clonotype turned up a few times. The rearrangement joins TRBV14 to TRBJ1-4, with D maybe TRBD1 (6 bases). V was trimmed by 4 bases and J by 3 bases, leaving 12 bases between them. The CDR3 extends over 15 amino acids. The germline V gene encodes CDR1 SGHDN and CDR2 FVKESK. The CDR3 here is CASSPLQGANEKLFF. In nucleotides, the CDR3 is TGTGCCAGCAGCCCCCTACAGGGTGCTAATGAAAAACTGTTTTTT.